One and the same sample provided the 6 T cell receptor beta chains below, sequenced in a study of beta chain features in type 1 diabetes. Sequencing targeted expressed TCRB transcripts, as all isolated RNA had been reverse transcribed. TCRdb's copy holds only in-frame clones and misses some; the assay was immunoSEQ multiplex PCR. Counted here are about 930,000 clones, around a sixth occurring once; the ten biggest clones make up 0.023%. Specimen: naive CD4+ T cells from blood. Every receptor here comes from a woman aged 18-29 years in good health.

The rearrangement links TRBV27 to TRBJ1-6, with 7 positions matching TRBD1. Trimming removed 7 bases from V and 5 bases from J; junction bases left unmatched: 8. Germline-derived CDR1 and CDR2 are MNHEY and SMNVEV (reference sequence). The CDR3 loop spans 15 amino acids. CDR3 region: CASKITGVNNSPLHF. The CDR3 DNA reads as TGTGCCAGCAAGATCACAGGGGTAAATAATTCACCCCTCCACTTT.

This clone has more than one count but fewer than ten. The genes are TRBV25-1 and TRBJ2-1; TRBD1 might be the D (5 bases). V was pared by 2 bases and J by 13 bases, with 18 bases between. This CDR3 is built from 14 residues. The germline V gene encodes CDR1 MGHDK and CDR2 SYGVNS. The CDR3 bases are TGTGCCAGCAGTGAACCCGGGTCAGGGTGGTTTCAGTTCTTC. This sequence encodes CASSEPGSGWFQFF.

This clone was observed a handful of times. The rearrangement links TRBV29-1 to TRBJ2-7; tentatively, D is TRBD2 (5 bases). The CDR3 runs to 12 residues. V shed 2 bases and J shed 8 bases, with 13 bases lying between them. Germline CDR1 is SQVTM and CDR2 is ANQGSEA. CDR3 protein: CSVETSGIKQYF. The CDR3 bases are TGCAGCGTTGAAACGTCGGGAATTAAGCAGTACTTC.

This clone was observed a few times. Other DNA sequences of this sample code for an identical CDR3. The gene calls are TRBV2 and TRBJ1-5, with TRBD1 identical over 10 bases. The J segment lost 5 bases and the V segment lost 4 bases, leaving 2 bases of the junction unmatched. Per germline, CDR1 SNHLY and CDR2 FYNNEI. CDR3 length equals 14 residues. CDR3 residues: CASSGDRGYQPQHF. The CDR3 nucleotides are TGTGCCAGCAGTGGGGACAGGGGTTATCAGCCCCAGCATTTT.

The chain couples TRBV7-3 to TRBJ2-1; 8 bases map to TRBD2. Germline V gene lookup returns CDR1 SGHTA and CDR2 FQGTGA. Trimming cost V 5 bases and J 4 bases; bases outside gene matches: 7. The CDR3 extends over 15 amino acids. CDR3 nucleotides: TGTGCCAGCAGCCTGGAACTAGCGGCGTACAATGAGCAGTTCTTC. It translates to CASSLELAAYNEQFF.

The sample holds a few counts of this clone. The chain employs TRBV6-6 and TRBJ2-7, with 9 bases fitting TRBD2. V dropped 4 bases and J dropped 3; count of bases not matched to a gene: 7. The CDR3 length is 15 residues. Germline-derived CDR1 and CDR2 are MNHNY and SVGAGI (reference sequence). The CDR3 region has the DNA TGTGCCAGCAGTTCCTTAGTTAGCGGGAGCTACGAGCAGTACTTC. This sequence encodes CASSSLVSGSYEQYF.